The rows below give T cell receptor beta chains drawn from one sample of a study of CD8+ T cells in alopecia areata. Sequencing used immunoSEQ multiplex PCR; TCRdb keeps in-frame clones, though not all of them. The sample yields about 56,000 clones, around 96% seen once. The source material was CD8+ T cells sorted from blood, sampled at week 0. These receptors came from a human donor with alopecia areata. The CDR3 runs from the conserved cysteine through the conserved F or W. A D gene is named only where the DNA matches it firmly. Clone size is given for some rows only: seen once, a few or many times, or a class if the clone is expanded.

d_gene: TRBD2
v_gene: TRBV19
len: 14
j_gene: TRBJ2-1
abundance: -
CDR3nt: TGTGCCAGTTCCCTAGCGGGGGCTTACAATGAGCAGTTCTTC
CDR3aa: CASSLAGAYNEQFF

d_gene: TRBD1
v_gene: TRBV2
len: 15
j_gene: TRBJ2-1
abundance: -
CDR3nt: TGTGCCAGCAGCCCCGGGACAGGGCCCTACAATGAGCAGTTCTTC
CDR3aa: CASSPGTGPYNEQFF

d_gene: -
v_gene: TRBV5-1
len: 13
j_gene: TRBJ2-7
abundance: -
CDR3nt: TGCGCCAGCAGCTTCTCACTTTCCTACGAGCAGTACTTC
CDR3aa: CASSFSLSYEQYF

d_gene: -
v_gene: TRBV2
len: 13
j_gene: TRBJ2-3
abundance: -
CDR3nt: TGTGCCAGCAGTTTAATAGACACAGATACGCAGTATTTT
CDR3aa: CASSLIDTDTQYF

d_gene: TRBD1
v_gene: TRBV29-1
len: 14
j_gene: TRBJ2-7
abundance: -
CDR3nt: TGCAGCGCCGAGCTCCGGGACAGGGACTACGAGCAGTACTTC
CDR3aa: CSAELRDRDYEQYF

d_gene: TRBD1
v_gene: TRBV9
len: 13
j_gene: TRBJ2-1
abundance: -
CDR3nt: TGTGCCAGCAGCGAGACAGGGGGCAATGAGCAGTTCTTC
CDR3aa: CASSETGGNEQFF

d_gene: -
v_gene: TRBV29-1
len: 13
j_gene: TRBJ2-7
abundance: -
CDR3nt: TGCAGCGCCTACTCAGGGGCAAACTACGAGCAGTACTTC
CDR3aa: CSAYSGANYEQYF

d_gene: TRBD2
v_gene: TRBV6-1
len: 16
j_gene: TRBJ2-5
abundance: -
CDR3nt: TGTGCCAGCAGTGGACTAGCGGGGGCCATGAAGGAGACCCAGTACTTC
CDR3aa: CASSGLAGAMKETQYF

d_gene: -
v_gene: TRBV6-5
len: 13
j_gene: TRBJ2-3
abundance: once
CDR3nt: TGTGCCAGCAGTATACAGGGTGCAGATACGCAGTATTTT
CDR3aa: CASSIQGADTQYF

d_gene: TRBD2
v_gene: TRBV2
len: 13
j_gene: TRBJ2-5
abundance: -
CDR3nt: TGTGCCAGCGACGGCGGGGGGGAAGAGACCCAGTACTTC
CDR3aa: CASDGGGEETQYF

d_gene: -
v_gene: TRBV4-2
len: 16
j_gene: TRBJ2-6
abundance: -
CDR3nt: TGTGCCAGCAGCCAAGAAAGGATTTCTGGGGCCAACGTCCTGACTTTC
CDR3aa: CASSQERISGANVLTF

d_gene: -
v_gene: TRBV7-2
len: 15
j_gene: TRBJ1-1
abundance: -
CDR3nt: TGTGTCAGCAGCTTTAGGGACACTTTGAACACTGAAGCTTTCTTT
CDR3aa: CVSSFRDTLNTEAFF

d_gene: -
v_gene: TRBV7-7
len: 15
j_gene: TRBJ2-2
abundance: -
CDR3nt: TGTGCTAGCAGCCCCTGGACAGCGAACACCGGGGAGCTGTTTTTT
CDR3aa: CASSPWTANTGELFF

d_gene: -
v_gene: TRBV7-2
len: 11
j_gene: TRBJ1-6
abundance: -
CDR3nt: TGTGCCAGCACCGTGGGACAAATCCTCCACTTT
CDR3aa: CASTVGQILHF

d_gene: TRBD1
v_gene: TRBV19
len: 14
j_gene: TRBJ2-7
abundance: -
CDR3nt: TGTGCCAGTAGTAGGGGAACAGGGGCCTACGAGCAGTACTTC
CDR3aa: CASSRGTGAYEQYF

d_gene: -
v_gene: TRBV4-1
len: 15
j_gene: TRBJ2-2
abundance: -
CDR3nt: TGCGCCAGCAGCCAAGAGGATGGGAGCCTCGGGGAGCTGTTTTTT
CDR3aa: CASSQEDGSLGELFF

d_gene: TRBD1
v_gene: TRBV6-6
len: 15
j_gene: TRBJ1-1
abundance: -
CDR3nt: TGTGCCAGCATTCAGGACAGGGGGATGAACACTGAAGCTTTCTTT
CDR3aa: CASIQDRGMNTEAFF

d_gene: TRBD1
v_gene: TRBV6-1
len: 14
j_gene: TRBJ2-3
abundance: -
CDR3nt: TGTGCCAGCAAGCGACAGGGGCCCACAGATACGCAGTATTTT
CDR3aa: CASKRQGPTDTQYF

d_gene: TRBD1
v_gene: TRBV29-1
len: 14
j_gene: TRBJ2-1
abundance: -
CDR3nt: TGCAGCGTCGCAGGGACAGGGGGGTCCAATGAGCAGTTCTTC
CDR3aa: CSVAGTGGSNEQFF

d_gene: -
v_gene: TRBV5-1
len: 13
j_gene: TRBJ2-5
abundance: -
CDR3nt: TGCGCCAGCAACGACAATTTACAAGAGACCCAGTACTTC
CDR3aa: CASNDNLQETQYF

d_gene: TRBD1
v_gene: TRBV27
len: 17
j_gene: TRBJ2-6
abundance: -
CDR3nt: TGTGCCAGCAGTAGGGGACAGCCGATCTCTGGGGCCAACGTCCTGACTTTC
CDR3aa: CASSRGQPISGANVLTF

d_gene: -
v_gene: TRBV6-6
len: 14
j_gene: TRBJ2-1
abundance: -
CDR3nt: TGTGCCAGCAGTTTAAGCAGGGGCGACAATGAGCAGTTCTTC
CDR3aa: CASSLSRGDNEQFF

d_gene: TRBD2
v_gene: TRBV29-1
len: 14
j_gene: TRBJ2-7
abundance: once
CDR3nt: TGCAGCGTTGAAGGGCTGGGGAGGGAGTACGAGCAGTACTTC
CDR3aa: CSVEGLGREYEQYF

d_gene: -
v_gene: TRBV5-6
len: 14
j_gene: TRBJ2-7
abundance: -
CDR3nt: TGTGCCAGCAGCTTGAAGTATATATGGGCCGAGCAGTGCTTC
CDR3aa: CASSLKYIWAEQCF

d_gene: TRBD1
v_gene: TRBV6-5
len: 15
j_gene: TRBJ2-2
abundance: once
CDR3nt: TGTGCCAGCAGTTCAGGACAGGGGAGCACCGGGGAGCTGTTTTTT
CDR3aa: CASSSGQGSTGELFF

d_gene: -
v_gene: TRBV29-1
len: 13
j_gene: TRBJ2-1
abundance: -
CDR3nt: TGCAGCGTTGATCGTTCAGGGGTCGGTGAGCAGTTCTTC
CDR3aa: CSVDRSGVGEQFF

d_gene: TRBD2
v_gene: TRBV19
len: 15
j_gene: TRBJ2-1
abundance: -
CDR3nt: TGTGCCAGTAGTCAGACTAGCGGCTCCTACAATGAGCAGTTCTTC
CDR3aa: CASSQTSGSYNEQFF

d_gene: -
v_gene: TRBV7-2
len: 14
j_gene: TRBJ2-7
abundance: -
CDR3nt: TGTGCCAGCAGCTTCTGGGAGCTACGGGACGAGCAGTACTTC
CDR3aa: CASSFWELRDEQYF

d_gene: -
v_gene: TRBV27
len: 18
j_gene: TRBJ2-3
abundance: once
CDR3nt: TGTGCCAGCAGTTTTGGATCTTCGGCGGGGGCCTACACAGATACGCAGTATTTT
CDR3aa: CASSFGSSAGAYTDTQYF

d_gene: TRBD1
v_gene: TRBV19
len: 18
j_gene: TRBJ2-6
abundance: -
CDR3nt: TGTGCCAGTAGTCCCTGGACAGGGGGCTTGCCCGGGGCCAACGTCCTGACTTTC
CDR3aa: CASSPWTGGLPGANVLTF

d_gene: -
v_gene: TRBV27
len: 13
j_gene: TRBJ2-7
abundance: -
CDR3nt: TGTGTCAGCAGTTCGGGTCTCTCCTACGAGCAGTACTTC
CDR3aa: CVSSSGLSYEQYF

d_gene: TRBD1
v_gene: TRBV5-6
len: 13
j_gene: TRBJ2-7
abundance: -
CDR3nt: TGTGCCAGCAGCTTCCAGGGGGCCTACGAGCAGTACTTC
CDR3aa: CASSFQGAYEQYF

d_gene: TRBD1
v_gene: TRBV29-1
len: 12
j_gene: TRBJ2-7
abundance: -
CDR3nt: TGCAGCGTTGAAGCAGACAGGGCCGAGCAGTACTTC
CDR3aa: CSVEADRAEQYF

d_gene: -
v_gene: TRBV19
len: 12
j_gene: TRBJ2-5
abundance: -
CDR3nt: TGTGCCAGTAACCCCCCCGGGGAGACCCAGTACTTC
CDR3aa: CASNPPGETQYF

d_gene: TRBD1
v_gene: TRBV29-1
len: 12
j_gene: TRBJ2-7
abundance: -
CDR3nt: TGCAGCGCCCTGGGACAGTCCTACGAGCAGTACTTC
CDR3aa: CSALGQSYEQYF

d_gene: TRBD1
v_gene: TRBV29-1
len: 13
j_gene: TRBJ2-7
abundance: -
CDR3nt: TGCAGCGTTGAAGTAGGGGGCGGTTACGAGCAGTACTTC
CDR3aa: CSVEVGGGYEQYF

d_gene: -
v_gene: TRBV4-3
len: 15
j_gene: TRBJ2-2
abundance: -
CDR3nt: TGCGCCAGCAGCCAAGACAGGTGGAACACCGGGGAGCTGTTTTTT
CDR3aa: CASSQDRWNTGELFF

d_gene: TRBD1
v_gene: TRBV13
len: 15
j_gene: TRBJ2-3
abundance: once
CDR3nt: TGTGCCAGCAGCTTAGAGCTCTCCAGGGGGGATACGCAGTATTTT
CDR3aa: CASSLELSRGDTQYF

d_gene: TRBD1
v_gene: TRBV29-1
len: 13
j_gene: TRBJ2-5
abundance: -
CDR3nt: TGCAGCGTTGGGACAGGGATAGGGGAGACCCAGTACTTC
CDR3aa: CSVGTGIGETQYF

d_gene: -
v_gene: TRBV7-8
len: 14
j_gene: TRBJ2-7
abundance: -
CDR3nt: TGTGCCAGCAGCACACAGACTGGCTCCTACGAGCAGTACTTC
CDR3aa: CASSTQTGSYEQYF

d_gene: -
v_gene: TRBV21-1
len: 8
j_gene: TRBJ2-7
abundance: -
CDR3nt: TGTGCCAGCAGCAAAGCGGACTTC
CDR3aa: CASSKADF

d_gene: -
v_gene: TRBV7-9
len: 12
j_gene: TRBJ2-5
abundance: -
CDR3nt: TGTGCCAGCAGCGTATTTAGGGAGACCCAGTACTTC
CDR3aa: CASSVFRETQYF

d_gene: TRBD2
v_gene: TRBV27
len: 14
j_gene: TRBJ2-7
abundance: -
CDR3nt: TGTGCCAGCAGTCGGAGATGGACTAGTCGAGAGCAGTACTTC
CDR3aa: CASSRRWTSREQYF

d_gene: -
v_gene: TRBV4-1
len: 17
j_gene: TRBJ2-3
abundance: -
CDR3nt: TGCGCCAGCAGCCAGGGAGGTGGGGGGCCAAGCACAGATACGCAGTATTTT
CDR3aa: CASSQGGGGPSTDTQYF

d_gene: TRBD1
v_gene: TRBV4-3
len: 14
j_gene: TRBJ2-7
abundance: -
CDR3nt: TGCGCCAGCAGTCCAAGAATACAGGGGAAAGAGCAGTACTTC
CDR3aa: CASSPRIQGKEQYF

d_gene: TRBD2
v_gene: TRBV9
len: 18
j_gene: TRBJ2-2
abundance: -
CDR3nt: TGTGCCAGCAGCGGGCTAGCGGGGGATCTTGCGAACACCGGGGAGCTGTTTTTT
CDR3aa: CASSGLAGDLANTGELFF

d_gene: -
v_gene: TRBV5-4
len: 13
j_gene: TRBJ2-5
abundance: -
CDR3nt: TGTGCCAGCAGCTTGGAGCCAAAAGAGACCCAGTACTTC
CDR3aa: CASSLEPKETQYF

d_gene: -
v_gene: TRBV27
len: 13
j_gene: TRBJ1-6
abundance: once
CDR3nt: TGTGCCAGCAGTTATCAGGGTAATTCACCCCTCCACTTT
CDR3aa: CASSYQGNSPLHF

d_gene: -
v_gene: TRBV18
len: 13
j_gene: TRBJ2-7
abundance: -
CDR3nt: TGTGCCAGCTCTTCGACCATCTCCTACGAGCAGTACTTC
CDR3aa: CASSSTISYEQYF

d_gene: -
v_gene: TRBV6-5
len: 15
j_gene: TRBJ1-1
abundance: -
CDR3nt: TGTGCCAGCAGTTACGGGCGATTAAGGAACACTGAAGCTTTCTTT
CDR3aa: CASSYGRLRNTEAFF

d_gene: -
v_gene: TRBV14
len: 16
j_gene: TRBJ2-3
abundance: -
CDR3nt: TGTGCCAGCAGCCAAGATCAGCGACAATACACAGATACGCAGTATTTT
CDR3aa: CASSQDQRQYTDTQYF

d_gene: -
v_gene: TRBV10-3
len: 15
j_gene: TRBJ2-3
abundance: -
CDR3nt: TGTGCCATCAGTGGGCCCGACGGCCGCACAGATACGCAGTATTTT
CDR3aa: CAISGPDGRTDTQYF

d_gene: -
v_gene: TRBV11-2
len: 16
j_gene: TRBJ2-3
abundance: -
CDR3nt: TGTGCCAGCCGGCACCCCCAGGGGCCTAGCACAGATACGCAGTATTTT
CDR3aa: CASRHPQGPSTDTQYF

d_gene: TRBD1
v_gene: TRBV19
len: 15
j_gene: TRBJ1-4
abundance: -
CDR3nt: TGTGCCAGTAGTACGTGGGGGACAGTCGCTGAAAAACTGTTTTTT
CDR3aa: CASSTWGTVAEKLFF

d_gene: -
v_gene: TRBV6-6
len: 15
j_gene: TRBJ2-5
abundance: -
CDR3nt: TGTGCCAGCAGTGGGCCTGGCCCCCTTCAAGAGACCCAGTACTTC
CDR3aa: CASSGPGPLQETQYF

d_gene: -
v_gene: TRBV7-2
len: 12
j_gene: TRBJ2-7
abundance: -
CDR3nt: TGTGCCAGCAGCTTAGTACCCTACGAGCAGTACTTC
CDR3aa: CASSLVPYEQYF

d_gene: -
v_gene: TRBV7-9
len: 13
j_gene: TRBJ2-2
abundance: -
CDR3nt: TGTGCCAGCAGCCCGGTGGTTGCTGGGGAGCTGTTTTTT
CDR3aa: CASSPVVAGELFF

d_gene: TRBD2
v_gene: TRBV4-1
len: 16
j_gene: TRBJ2-3
abundance: once
CDR3nt: TGCGCCAGCAGCCCTTCGACTAGCGGGGGACCAGATACGCAGTATTTT
CDR3aa: CASSPSTSGGPDTQYF